Here is one T cell receptor (beta chain) with its context. Its antigen is currently unknown. The sample comes from a study of early T cells in non-severe SARS-CoV-2 infection. About the research overall: The study sequenced bulk RNA from unsorted whole blood, with chains unpaired.

Unique molecular identifiers tagged individual cDNA molecules. Each CDR3 protein gets one entry after TCRdb re-called the 5' RACE reads with MiXCR. Of 65,000 to 80,000 distinct CDR3 sequences in the sample, about 13% were seen once. Per germline, CDR1 MNHNY and CDR2 SVGAGI (reference sequence). With 8 bases clipped from V and 9 bases from J, the junction kept 10 bases outside the gene matches. CDR3 size: 14 residues. Study-level results: In VDJdb matching, anti-spike CD8 responses were favored while private and CD4 specificities went missing.

The clonotype originates from an adult who was a healthcare worker with PCR-confirmed SARS-CoV-2 infection or an uninfected control (not recorded which). Sequenced input: whole blood. The J gene is TRBJ1-6, the V gene TRBV6-6, with TRBD1 matching 7 bases. CDR3 amino acids: CASLLTGNSSPLHF. The CDR3 nucleotides read TGTGCCAGCCTCTTGACAGGGAATAGTTCACCCCTCCACTTT.